The entry below describes one TCR beta chain. Its specificity is unknown. The data derive from a study of blood T cells in healthy people across ages. General observations from the study: Diversity estimates drawn from one million T cells were deemed underestimates.

Total RNA amounts of at least 6 micrograms were extracted per sample. Trimming removed 0 bases from V and 9 bases from J, with 13 bases in between. CDR3 length: 13 residues. The V gene's germline CDR1 is SGHRS and CDR2 YFSETQ. PCR was performed a second time for about 7 to 12 cycles using a sample-barcoded 5' primer and a J-beta primer mix. TCRdb ran MiXCR on the 5' RACE reads and lists one entry per CDR3 protein. Here the sample spans some 1.8 million distinct CDR3 sequences, roughly two fifths being singletons. Sequenced material: blood. The receptor's source is a human donor in good health. The V gene is TRBV5-1, the J gene TRBJ2-7; D is unclear. The CDR3 spells CASSLAPGRGQYF. CDR3 coding DNA: TGCGCCAGCAGCTTGGCCCCAGGCCGAGGGCAGTACTTC.